Listed here are 31 T cell receptor beta chains from one sample, sequenced in a study of shared T cell receptors in the human thymus. Sequencing used immunoSEQ multiplex PCR; TCRdb keeps in-frame clones, though not all of them. The sample gives 600,000 or so clones, around 87% of which show up once; roughly 0.0087% is in the top ten. These data are also associated with another study on human thymus T cells.

Material: thymocytes. Receptors were obtained from a boy younger than two with a congenital heart defect.

The chain employs TRBV10-1 and TRBJ1-1; D unresolved. Germline V lookup: CDR1 WNHNN, CDR2 SYGVQD (reference sequence). The V and J ends lost 8 bases and 3 bases respectively, with 13 bases between them. This CDR3 is built from 13 residues. The CDR3 reads CASRERRDTEAFF. CDR3 DNA: TGCGCCAGCCGAGAAAGGAGGGACACTGAAGCTTTCTTT.

This sequence joins TRBV5-5 and TRBJ2-7, with 8 bases identical to TRBD2. Germline lookup yields CDR1 SGHKS and CDR2 YYEKEE (reference sequence). With 4 bases clipped from V and 6 bases from J, the junction kept 21 bases outside the gene matches. The CDR3 is 18 amino acids. Here the CDR3 DNA reads TGTGCCAGCAGCGGGTCGGCAGCGGGGGTCCTCCGCGAGGGCGAGCAGTACTTC. It translates to CASSGSAAGVLREGEQYF.

This clone was detected once. The J gene is TRBJ2-6, the V gene TRBV5-1; 9 nucleotides agree with TRBD1. Germline V gene lookup returns CDR1 SGHRS and CDR2 YFSETQ. There are 20 residues in the CDR3. Losses at the gene ends were 3 bases for V and 0 bases for J; bases not matched to a gene: 13. CDR3 sequence reads: CASSSELRDRVFSGANVLTF. The CDR3 DNA is TGCGCCAGCAGCTCGGAATTAAGGGACAGGGTGTTCTCTGGGGCCAACGTCCTGACTTTC.

This sequence joins TRBV5-6 and TRBJ2-6; the match to TRBD1 covers 12 bases. Germline CDR1 SGHDT, CDR2 YYEEEE. CDR3 size: 19 residues. With 6 bases clipped from V and 3 bases from J, the junction kept 13 bases outside the gene matches. The CDR3 sequence: CASTQYRDRGLGGANVLTF. CDR3 nucleotide sequence: TGTGCCAGCACCCAATACCGGGACAGGGGGCTGGGTGGGGCCAACGTCCTGACTTTC.

The V and J genes are TRBV30 and TRBJ1-2; D is perhaps TRBD1 (5 bases). Germline loops: CDR1 GTSNPN, CDR2 SVGIG (reference sequence). V gave up 0 bases and J gave up 3 bases, with 14 bases separating them. The CDR3 covers 15 residues. The CDR3 sequence is CAWSVRQGRDYGYTF. As DNA, the CDR3 is TGTGCCTGGAGTGTAAGGCAGGGAAGGGACTATGGCTACACCTTC.

This rearrangement joins TRBV7-9 to TRBJ2-1; 8 bases are shared with TRBD1. Trimming at V came to 1 base and at J to 0 bases, leaving 5 bases not matched to a gene. Looked up from germline, CDR1 is SEHNR and CDR2 is FQNEAQ (reference sequence). The CDR3 sequence is 17 residues long. The CDR3 here is CASSLGDRGGSYNEQFF. The CDR3, as DNA: TGTGCCAGCAGCTTAGGAGACAGGGGTGGCTCCTACAATGAGCAGTTCTTC.

The chain employs TRBV9 and TRBJ1-5, with D perhaps matching TRBD1 (6 bases). The V and J ends lost 3 bases and 4 bases respectively, with 11 bases between them. Germline V gives CDR1 SGDLS, CDR2 YYNGEE. This CDR3 contains 14 residues. The CDR3 protein is CASSAGTRNQPQHF. The CDR3 nucleotides are TGTGCCAGCAGCGCCGGGACAAGGAATCAGCCCCAGCATTTT.

This clone was seen only a few times. This CDR3 reads CASSIDWTGGADTEAFF. CDR3 DNA: TGTGCCAGTAGTATAGATTGGACAGGAGGGGCTGACACTGAAGCTTTCTTT. The gene calls are TRBV19 and TRBJ1-1, with TRBD1 identical over 7 bases. Losses at the gene ends were 0 bases for V and 3 bases for J; bases not matched to a gene: 10. The CDR3 runs 17 residues. CDR1 LNHDA and CDR2 SQIVND come from the germline V gene (reference sequence).

The V and J genes are TRBV7-6 and TRBJ2-1; the D gene is possibly TRBD1 (7 bases). Trimming removed 5 bases at V and 6 bases at J, with 23 bases between. CDR3 length: 17 residues. The germline V gene has CDR1 SGHVS and CDR2 FNYEAQ. The CDR3 DNA reads TGTGCCAGCAGCCTTGACAGGGTTCGGGGACTTGTCAATGAGCAGTTCTTC. This gives the protein CASSLDRVRGLVNEQFF.

The rearrangement joins TRBV10-3 to TRBJ2-1; 7 nucleotides match TRBD2. The V and J ends lost 2 bases and 4 bases, in that order; junction bases with no gene match: 14. Germline assignment: CDR1 ENHRY and CDR2 SYGVKD. The CDR3 covers 18 residues. The CDR3 coding sequence is TGTGCCATCAGTGAGCCTCCAGCGGGGAGAAAGGTTTACAATGAGCAGTTCTTC. Translation gives CAISEPPAGRKVYNEQFF.

The J gene is TRBJ1-5, the V gene TRBV19; D unclear. There are 17 residues in the CDR3. Germline CDR1 LNHDA, CDR2 SQIVND (reference sequence). Trimming took 5 bases from V and 0 from J, leaving 17 bases between them. CDR3 DNA sequence: TGTGCCAGTAGTCCCGGGTCCCTCCTAATTAGCAATCAGCCCCAGCATTTT. Amino acids: CASSPGSLLISNQPQHF.

The V gene is TRBV5-6, the J gene TRBJ1-3; TRBD1 might be the D (5 bases). The V and J ends lost 0 bases and 0 bases respectively, with 13 bases between them. The CDR3 contains 17 residues. CDR1 is SGHDT, CDR2 YYEEEE, per germline. The CDR3 sequence is CASSLAGIWGSGNTIYF. The CDR3, as DNA: TGTGCCAGCAGCTTGGCAGGGATTTGGGGCTCTGGAAACACCATATATTTT.

The chain couples TRBV18 to TRBJ2-7; TRBD1 matches at 12 bases. Germline lookup yields CDR1 KGHSH and CDR2 LQKENI. The CDR3 covers 14 residues. V shed 3 bases and J 7 bases; nucleotides not matched to a gene: 4. The CDR3 DNA follows: TGTGCCAGCTCACCGGGACAGGGGGCGCGTGAGCAGTACTTC. The encoded protein is CASSPGQGAREQYF.

The chain couples TRBV5-1 to TRBJ2-5; the D is unclear. The V gene lost 1 base and the J gene lost 5 bases, with 6 bases spanning the gap. This CDR3 has 12 amino acids. The germline V gene has CDR1 SGHRS and CDR2 YFSETQ. For the CDR3, the DNA is TGCGCCAGCAGCTTGTTACGGGAGACCCAGTACTTC. It yields the protein CASSLLRETQYF.

The CDR3 protein is CASSLPTGGAGYGYTF. Written as DNA, the CDR3 is TGCGCCAGCAGCTTACCAACAGGGGGCGCGGGCTATGGCTACACCTTC. V gene TRBV5-1 combines with J gene TRBJ1-2, with TRBD1 matching over 9 bases. The CDR3 contains 16 residues. After removal of 2 bases from V and 4 bases from J, the junction contained 9 bases not matched to a gene. Germline V gives CDR1 SGHRS, CDR2 YFSETQ.

The rearrangement uses TRBV5-1 and TRBJ2-2; D may be TRBD1 (6 bases). The V and J ends lost 6 bases and 1 base respectively, with 10 bases between them. This CDR3 is built from 14 residues. Germline CDR1 reads SGHRS; CDR2 reads YFSETQ. The CDR3 DNA sequence: TGCGCCAGCAAGGGGACATTGAACACCGGGGAGCTGTTTTTT. Protein sequence: CASKGTLNTGELFF.

J is TRBJ2-5 and V is TRBV7-7; D is possibly TRBD1 (7 bases). Germline CDR1 reads SSHAT; CDR2 reads FNYEAQ (reference sequence). The V and J ends lost 5 bases and 3 bases respectively, with 31 bases between them. CDR3 size: 20 residues. CDR3: CASSHQAGQSPPADKETQYF. The CDR3 DNA sequence: TGTGCCAGCAGCCACCAGGCGGGACAGTCCCCTCCCGCGGATAAAGAGACCCAGTACTTC.

The genes are TRBV4-3 and TRBJ2-3, with D possibly TRBD1 on 5 matching bases. V was pared by 0 bases and J by 1 base, with 11 bases between. Germline assignment: CDR1 LGHNA and CDR2 YSLEER. The CDR3 loop spans 16 amino acids. CDR3 bases: TGCGCCAGCAGCCAAGATGGGGCCCTTTGCACAGATACGCAGTATTTT. Encoded protein: CASSQDGALCTDTQYF.

The chain couples TRBV15 to TRBJ2-1; D is undetermined. V lost 0 bases, J lost 4 bases, and 13 bases lay in between. This CDR3 is 16 amino acids long. The germline CDR1 and CDR2 sequences are LNHNV and YYDKDF (reference sequence). The CDR3 region is CATSRDVFGSYNEQFF. CDR3 DNA: TGTGCCACCAGCAGAGATGTTTTCGGGTCGTACAATGAGCAGTTCTTC.

The J gene is TRBJ2-2, the V gene TRBV5-1; 10 bases are a match to TRBD2. After removal of 1 base from V and 4 bases from J, the junction contained 7 bases not matched to a gene. CDR1 and CDR2 from the germline V gene are SGHRS and YFSETQ. The CDR3 contains 17 residues. The CDR3 here is CASSLLAGVASTGELFF. The CDR3 DNA follows: TGCGCCAGCAGCTTGCTAGCGGGGGTAGCGTCCACCGGGGAGCTGTTTTTT.

This rearrangement joins TRBV4-3 to TRBJ2-7; no definite D call. Looked up from germline, CDR1 is LGHNA and CDR2 is YSLEER. V lost 1 base to trimming and J lost 0 bases, with 10 bases between them. This CDR3 is 15 amino acids long. The chain's CDR3 is CASSQGVRYSYEQYF. The CDR3 region has the DNA TGCGCCAGCAGCCAAGGGGTCAGGTACTCCTACGAGCAGTACTTC.

The rearrangement links TRBV27 to TRBJ2-7; TRBD2 matches 9 bases. The CDR3 length is 18 residues. The germline V gene has CDR1 MNHEY and CDR2 SMNVEV (reference sequence). Trimming cost V 5 bases and J 2 bases; bases outside gene matches: 16. CDR3 in DNA: TGTGCCAGCAGTATCCGGGGTAGCGGGAGCCCCTACCCCTACGAGCAGTACTTC. It specifies CASSIRGSGSPYPYEQYF.

J is TRBJ1-2 and V is TRBV5-8; weak D call: TRBD1 (5 bases). V shed 5 bases and J shed 14 bases, with 16 bases lying between them. Germline CDR1 is SGHTS and CDR2 is YDEGEE. The CDR3 totals 11 residues. CDR3 nucleotides: TGTGCCAGCAGTCAGGGATCACCAATTACCTTC. Amino acids: CASSQGSPITF.

The chain joins TRBV6-1 to TRBJ2-4; possible D gene TRBD1, 6 bases. Per the germline V gene, CDR1 is MNHNS and CDR2 is SASEGT. The CDR3 has 21 amino acids. V lost 1 base and J lost 0, with 25 bases in between. The CDR3 spells CASSEGRNRVRPEIAKNIQYF. The DNA of the CDR3 is TGTGCCAGCAGTGAAGGAAGAAACAGGGTCCGACCAGAAATAGCCAAAAACATTCAGTACTTC.

CDR3: CASSQGQVPMNTEAFF. The CDR3 bases are TGTGCCAGCAGTCAAGGACAGGTGCCCATGAACACTGAAGCTTTCTTT. This chain uses TRBV6-6 with TRBJ1-1; the match to TRBD1 covers 7 bases. CDR1 is MNHNY, CDR2 SVGAGI, per germline (reference sequence). Trimming removed 5 bases from V and 0 bases from J; junction bases left unmatched: 9. The CDR3 sequence is 16 residues long.

The chain joins TRBV5-1 to TRBJ2-5; 11 positions match TRBD2. Germline V gives CDR1 SGHRS, CDR2 YFSETQ. CDR3 length equals 16 residues. With 2 bases clipped from V and 5 bases from J, the junction kept 8 bases outside the gene matches. CDR3: CASSFANLAGGETQYF. The CDR3 DNA follows: TGCGCCAGCAGCTTCGCCAACCTAGCGGGGGGTGAGACCCAGTACTTC.

The chain employs TRBV4-1 and TRBJ2-1; 9 nucleotides align to TRBD1. Germline V gene lookup returns CDR1 MGHRA and CDR2 YSYEKL. V shed 6 bases and J 3 bases; nucleotides not matched to a gene: 15. The CDR3 is 18 amino acids. The CDR3 nucleotides are TGCGCCAGCAGTCAATCCGGGACAGGGTTTCTTGTCTACAATGAGCAGTTCTTC. This sequence encodes CASSQSGTGFLVYNEQFF.

This clone occurred a few times. The V call is TRBV6-6, the J call TRBJ1-4, with D uncertain. This CDR3 region has 14 residues. V lost 4 bases, J lost 0 bases, and 6 bases lay in between. From germline, CDR1 is MNHNY and CDR2 SVGAGI (reference sequence). This chain's CDR3 is CASSSQTTNEKLFF. In DNA form, the CDR3 reads TGTGCCAGCAGTTCTCAGACAACTAATGAAAAACTGTTTTTT.

The chain carries TRBV18 and TRBJ1-4, with TRBD1 identical over 8 bases. This CDR3 is built from 15 residues. Germline values: CDR1 KGHSH, CDR2 LQKENI. J lost 7 bases, V lost 4 bases, and 8 bases had no gene match. The CDR3 DNA sequence: TGTGCCAGCTCACGCATTCAGGGGGCTGGTGAAAAACTGTTTTTT. Translating it yields CASSRIQGAGEKLFF.

V usage is TRBV10-1 and J usage is TRBJ2-1, with 10 bases lining up with TRBD2. V dropped 2 bases and J dropped 8; count of bases not matched to a gene: 9. This CDR3 region has 16 residues. CDR1 is WNHNN, CDR2 SYGVQD, per germline (reference sequence). The CDR3 here is CASSENRRLAGYEQFF. CDR3 DNA: TGCGCCAGCAGTGAGAATCGAAGACTAGCGGGCTATGAGCAGTTCTTC.

The chain has TRBV11-2 and TRBJ2-1; 12 bases match TRBD2. The CDR3 loop spans 17 amino acids. Germline V gene sequence: CDR1 SGHAT, CDR2 FQNNGV. V lost 5 bases, J lost 2 bases, and 7 bases stayed unmatched. As DNA, the CDR3 is TGTGCCAGCAGCCTCGGACTAGCGGGATCCACCTACAATGAGCAGTTCTTC. Its translation is CASSLGLAGSTYNEQFF. The full variable domain, completed using reference TRBV11-2 and TRBJ2-1, is EAGVAQSPRYKIIEKRQSVAFWCNPISGHATLYWYQQILGQGPKLLIQFQNNGVVDDSQLPKDRFSAERLKGVDSTLKIQPAKLEDSAVYLCASSLGLAGSTYNEQFFGPGTRLTVL.